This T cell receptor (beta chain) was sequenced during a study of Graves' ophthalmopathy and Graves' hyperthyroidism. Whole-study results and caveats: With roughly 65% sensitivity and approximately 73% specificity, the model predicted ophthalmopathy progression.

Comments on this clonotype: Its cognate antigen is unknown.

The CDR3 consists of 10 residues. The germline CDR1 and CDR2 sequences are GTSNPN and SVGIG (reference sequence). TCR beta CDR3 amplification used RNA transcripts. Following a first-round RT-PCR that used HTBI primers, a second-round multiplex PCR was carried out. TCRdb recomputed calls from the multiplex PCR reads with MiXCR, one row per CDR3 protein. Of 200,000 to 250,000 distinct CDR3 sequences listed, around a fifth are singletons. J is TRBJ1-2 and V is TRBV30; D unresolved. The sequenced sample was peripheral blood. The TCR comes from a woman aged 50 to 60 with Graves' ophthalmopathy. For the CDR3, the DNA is TGTGTATGGAGTAAGGGTCGCTACACCTTC. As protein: CVWSKGRYTF.